One T cell receptor beta chain is described in this entry. Trimming at V came to 5 bases and at J to 8 bases, leaving 15 bases not matched to a gene. CDR3 length: 16 residues. Germline CDR1 is MNHEY and CDR2 is SMNVEV (reference sequence). This sample was included in a study of cytomegalovirus exposure and HLA in healthy donors. The study ran its PCR with 60 Vbeta and 13 Jbeta primers. TCRdb keeps only in-frame clones here, not all; method: immunoSEQ multiplex PCR. The table shows 95,000 to 150,000 clones, with approximately 80% occurring only once. The rearrangement uses TRBV27 and TRBJ1-2, with TRBD1 identical over 9 bases. This receptor was obtained from a woman aged 40 to 49 in good health and CMV-seronegative. Sequencing was carried out using PBMCs. The CDR3 is CASSLPGQGGVEGYTF. CDR3 coding DNA: TGTGCCAGCAGTCTACCGGGACAGGGAGGGGTCGAAGGCTACACCTTC.